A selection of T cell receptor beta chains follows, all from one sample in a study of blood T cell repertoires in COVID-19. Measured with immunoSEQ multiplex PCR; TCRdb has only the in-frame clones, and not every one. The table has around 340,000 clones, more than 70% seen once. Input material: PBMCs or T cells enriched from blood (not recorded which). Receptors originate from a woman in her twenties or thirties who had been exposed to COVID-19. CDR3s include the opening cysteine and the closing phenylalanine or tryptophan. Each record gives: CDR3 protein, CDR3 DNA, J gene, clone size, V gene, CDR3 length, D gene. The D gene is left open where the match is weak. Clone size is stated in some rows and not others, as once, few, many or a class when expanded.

cdr3_aa: CASRASGRVLTGELFF
cdr3_nt: TGTGCCAGCAGGGCTAGCGGGAGGGTTCTCACCGGGGAGCTGTTTTTT
j_call: TRBJ2-2
clone_size: .
v_call: TRBV2
cdr3_length: 16
d_call: TRBD2

cdr3_aa: CASSPMGGPHISYNEQFF
cdr3_nt: TGTGCCAGCAGTCCCATGGGAGGGCCCCATATTTCCTACAATGAGCAGTTCTTC
j_call: TRBJ2-1
clone_size: .
v_call: TRBV28
cdr3_length: 18
d_call: TRBD2

cdr3_aa: CASSSFPFGEQYF
cdr3_nt: TGTGCCAGCAGTTCCTTCCCGTTCGGCGAGCAGTACTTC
j_call: TRBJ2-7
clone_size: .
v_call: TRBV27
cdr3_length: 13
d_call: .

cdr3_aa: CASSESTGLAGGGADTQYF
cdr3_nt: TGCGCCAGCAGTGAGTCGACGGGGCTAGCGGGAGGAGGGGCAGATACGCAGTATTTT
j_call: TRBJ2-3
clone_size: few
v_call: TRBV10-2
cdr3_length: 19
d_call: TRBD2

cdr3_aa: CASSFQGNEQFF
cdr3_nt: TGTGCCAGCAGTTTTCAGGGTAATGAGCAGTTCTTC
j_call: TRBJ2-1
clone_size: .
v_call: TRBV12-3/TRBV12-4
cdr3_length: 12
d_call: .

cdr3_aa: CASMQGYTEAFF
cdr3_nt: TGTGCCAGCATGCAGGGTTACACTGAAGCTTTCTTT
j_call: TRBJ1-1
clone_size: once
v_call: TRBV27
cdr3_length: 12
d_call: .

cdr3_aa: CASSDGLAGAYEQYF
cdr3_nt: TGTGCCAGCAGTGACGGACTAGCGGGGGCCTACGAGCAGTACTTC
j_call: TRBJ2-7
clone_size: .
v_call: TRBV25-1
cdr3_length: 15
d_call: TRBD2

cdr3_aa: CASSSILTGRENSYTF
cdr3_nt: TGTGCCAGCAGCTCAATTCTAACAGGAAGGGAAAATAGCTACACCTTC
j_call: TRBJ1-2
clone_size: .
v_call: TRBV11-1
cdr3_length: 16
d_call: .

cdr3_aa: CASSTRTVQETQYF
cdr3_nt: TGTGCCAGCAGTACCAGGACAGTGCAAGAGACCCAGTACTTC
j_call: TRBJ2-5
clone_size: .
v_call: TRBV6-5
cdr3_length: 14
d_call: .

cdr3_aa: CASRPTSANEQFF
cdr3_nt: TGTGCCAGCAGGCCGACTAGCGCCAATGAGCAGTTCTTC
j_call: TRBJ2-1
clone_size: .
v_call: TRBV6-5
cdr3_length: 13
d_call: TRBD2

cdr3_aa: CASILRGTTTDTQYF
cdr3_nt: TGTGCCAGCATCCTCAGAGGGACTACCACAGATACGCAGTATTTT
j_call: TRBJ2-3
clone_size: .
v_call: TRBV5-4
cdr3_length: 15
d_call: TRBD2

cdr3_aa: CAISAGQGAKNYGYTF
cdr3_nt: TGTGCCATCAGTGCGGGACAGGGGGCGAAGAACTATGGCTACACCTTC
j_call: TRBJ1-2
clone_size: .
v_call: TRBV10-3
cdr3_length: 16
d_call: TRBD1

cdr3_aa: CASSSGLAGEGYEQYF
cdr3_nt: TGTGCCAGCAGCTCGGGACTAGCGGGAGAGGGATACGAGCAGTACTTC
j_call: TRBJ2-7
clone_size: once
v_call: TRBV13
cdr3_length: 16
d_call: TRBD2

cdr3_aa: CSASIPGGGSYEQYF
cdr3_nt: TGCAGTGCTAGTATCCCCGGTGGGGGGAGCTACGAGCAGTACTTC
j_call: TRBJ2-7
clone_size: .
v_call: TRBV20-1
cdr3_length: 15
d_call: .

cdr3_aa: CASSLRLAEPYYNEQFF
cdr3_nt: TGCGCCAGCAGCTTGCGCCTAGCGGAGCCCTACTACAATGAGCAGTTCTTC
j_call: TRBJ2-1
clone_size: once
v_call: TRBV5-1
cdr3_length: 17
d_call: TRBD2

cdr3_aa: CATGGAGANVLTF
cdr3_nt: TGTGCCACCGGGGGGGCTGGGGCCAACGTCCTGACTTTC
j_call: TRBJ2-6
clone_size: .
v_call: TRBV9
cdr3_length: 13
d_call: TRBD2

cdr3_aa: CASSTRGQRVPYNEQFF
cdr3_nt: TGTGCCAGTAGTACGAGGGGACAACGAGTCCCCTACAATGAGCAGTTCTTC
j_call: TRBJ2-1
clone_size: .
v_call: TRBV19
cdr3_length: 17
d_call: .

cdr3_aa: CASSSSRGLAGRPYPADTQYF
cdr3_nt: TGTGCCAGCAGTTCCTCACGGGGACTAGCGGGACGACCTTACCCCGCAGATACGCAGTATTTT
j_call: TRBJ2-3
clone_size: .
v_call: TRBV28
cdr3_length: 21
d_call: TRBD2

cdr3_aa: CASWTPFDRAYGYTF
cdr3_nt: TGTGCCAGCTGGACCCCTTTCGACAGGGCCTATGGCTACACCTTC
j_call: TRBJ1-2
clone_size: .
v_call: TRBV27
cdr3_length: 15
d_call: TRBD1

cdr3_aa: CASSFFPFGNTNEKLFF
cdr3_nt: TGTGCCAGCAGTTTTTTCCCTTTCGGTAACACTAATGAAAAACTGTTTTTT
j_call: TRBJ1-4
clone_size: few
v_call: TRBV28
cdr3_length: 17
d_call: .

cdr3_aa: CASSVGGRDTGELFF
cdr3_nt: TGTGCCAGCAGCGTAGGGGGGCGCGACACCGGGGAGCTGTTTTTT
j_call: TRBJ2-2
clone_size: .
v_call: TRBV9
cdr3_length: 15
d_call: .

cdr3_aa: CASSFLGDSAYEQYF
cdr3_nt: TGTGCCAGCAGTTTTCTCGGGGACTCAGCCTACGAGCAGTACTTC
j_call: TRBJ2-7
clone_size: .
v_call: TRBV28
cdr3_length: 15
d_call: .

cdr3_aa: CASSLRREVDNEQFF
cdr3_nt: TGTGCCAGCAGCTTGAGGCGGGAGGTCGACAATGAGCAGTTCTTC
j_call: TRBJ2-1
clone_size: .
v_call: TRBV5-4
cdr3_length: 15
d_call: TRBD2

cdr3_aa: CASSVASQEGYNEQFF
cdr3_nt: TGTGCCAGCAGCGTAGCCAGCCAGGAGGGCTACAATGAGCAGTTCTTC
j_call: TRBJ2-1
clone_size: .
v_call: TRBV9
cdr3_length: 16
d_call: .

cdr3_aa: CASSPEAIIGVDTQYF
cdr3_nt: TGTGCCAGCAGCCCGGAGGCTATTATTGGGGTTGATACGCAGTATTTT
j_call: TRBJ2-3
clone_size: once
v_call: TRBV4-2
cdr3_length: 16
d_call: .

cdr3_aa: CASSFHRNQPQHF
cdr3_nt: TGTGCCAGCAGCTTTCATCGCAATCAGCCCCAGCATTTT
j_call: TRBJ1-5
clone_size: .
v_call: TRBV7-2
cdr3_length: 13
d_call: .

cdr3_aa: CAWSKTAGGETQYF
cdr3_nt: TGTGCCTGGAGTAAAACGGCAGGGGGGGAGACCCAGTACTTC
j_call: TRBJ2-5
clone_size: .
v_call: TRBV30
cdr3_length: 14
d_call: .